This is a list of T cell receptor beta chains from one sample in a study of blood T cell repertoires in COVID-19. The data were produced by immunoSEQ multiplex PCR, yet TCRdb's version contains in-frame clones alone and is incomplete. The sample consists of under 300,000 clones, approximately 80% of them appearing once. Source material: peripheral blood. These receptors came from a woman aged 40 to 50 with active or convalescent COVID-19. Each CDR3 is given with its conserved first and last residue. The order of the fields is CDR3 protein, clone size, V gene, J gene. Some rows mark clone size as missing; the rest say once, few, many or name a class of expanded clone.

cdr3_aa: CASSYSVRQLQETQYF; clone_size: NA; v_call: TRBV6-2/TRBV6-3; j_call: TRBJ2-5
cdr3_aa: CAWSVSRGTGELFF; clone_size: NA; v_call: TRBV30; j_call: TRBJ2-2
cdr3_aa: CASSSAQGATEAFF; clone_size: few; v_call: TRBV25-1; j_call: TRBJ1-1
cdr3_aa: CASSITPGTGVSNEQFF; clone_size: NA; v_call: TRBV7-2; j_call: TRBJ2-1
cdr3_aa: CASSRLATNGNTIYF; clone_size: NA; v_call: TRBV28; j_call: TRBJ1-3
cdr3_aa: CASSPHTSGGYVPDTQYF; clone_size: NA; v_call: TRBV4-2; j_call: TRBJ2-3
cdr3_aa: CASSRGGVTYGYTF; clone_size: NA; v_call: TRBV11-2; j_call: TRBJ1-2
cdr3_aa: CASIDRGLYGYTF; clone_size: NA; v_call: TRBV19; j_call: TRBJ1-2
cdr3_aa: CASSPTGGTEAFF; clone_size: NA; v_call: TRBV18; j_call: TRBJ1-1
cdr3_aa: CASGPTGLILLNEKLFF; clone_size: few; v_call: TRBV27; j_call: TRBJ1-4
cdr3_aa: CASSGQQNYGYTF; clone_size: NA; v_call: TRBV2; j_call: TRBJ1-2
cdr3_aa: CASSLWLAVAGEQYF; clone_size: NA; v_call: TRBV28; j_call: TRBJ2-7
cdr3_aa: CASRGGGFDSPLHF; clone_size: many; v_call: TRBV7-9; j_call: TRBJ1-6
cdr3_aa: CSVEGQRGGSEQFF; clone_size: NA; v_call: TRBV29-1; j_call: TRBJ2-1
cdr3_aa: CASSWAGTGGTEAFF; clone_size: few; v_call: TRBV5-1; j_call: TRBJ1-1
cdr3_aa: CASTTARNQPQHF; clone_size: NA; v_call: TRBV2; j_call: TRBJ1-5
cdr3_aa: CASSPPDRGQSRLAFF; clone_size: NA; v_call: TRBV18; j_call: TRBJ1-1
cdr3_aa: CASSLTRRGEKLFF; clone_size: NA; v_call: TRBV11-2; j_call: TRBJ1-4
cdr3_aa: CAWQLNTEAFF; clone_size: few; v_call: TRBV30; j_call: TRBJ1-1
cdr3_aa: CASSPQTGGIGYGYTF; clone_size: NA; v_call: TRBV7-2; j_call: TRBJ1-2
cdr3_aa: CASSLGTRELFF; clone_size: NA; v_call: TRBV12-3/TRBV12-4; j_call: TRBJ1-4
cdr3_aa: CASSKNRGRSSPLHF; clone_size: NA; v_call: TRBV7-9; j_call: TRBJ1-6
cdr3_aa: CASLRGGAFGYGYTF; clone_size: NA; v_call: TRBV28; j_call: TRBJ1-2
cdr3_aa: CAISESQGEAFF; clone_size: NA; v_call: TRBV10-3; j_call: TRBJ1-1
cdr3_aa: CASSSTTGAGDTQYF; clone_size: NA; v_call: TRBV5-1; j_call: TRBJ2-3
cdr3_aa: CASSFMGGPLNEQFF; clone_size: NA; v_call: TRBV7-9; j_call: TRBJ2-1
cdr3_aa: CASSIYRTVDQPQHF; clone_size: NA; v_call: TRBV19; j_call: TRBJ1-5
cdr3_aa: CASSRDRNQPQHF; clone_size: NA; v_call: TRBV3-1/TRBV3-2; j_call: TRBJ1-5
cdr3_aa: CASSYSIGTGPNSPLHF; clone_size: NA; v_call: TRBV6-7; j_call: TRBJ1-6
cdr3_aa: CASSPWTGANTEAFF; clone_size: NA; v_call: TRBV11-2; j_call: TRBJ1-1
cdr3_aa: CASSLSRGNEQFF; clone_size: once; v_call: TRBV5-1; j_call: TRBJ2-1
cdr3_aa: CAWTKGGLGTEAFF; clone_size: few; v_call: TRBV30; j_call: TRBJ1-1
cdr3_aa: CASSLVGVTEAFF; clone_size: NA; v_call: TRBV5-1; j_call: TRBJ1-1